These 25 T cell receptor beta chains share one sample of origin, sequenced in a study. MiXCR, run by TCRdb on the RT-PCR reads, gives a single entry per CDR3 protein. The top ten hold 3.6% of the sample, which has around 700,000 distinct CDR3 sequences, around 14% seen once. The specimen sequenced was memory CD4+ T cells from blood. Every receptor here comes from a female donor in good health, serving as a healthy control.

This clonotype came up a few times. This sequence joins TRBV5-1 and TRBJ2-7; 8 positions agree with TRBD1. The V gene end was trimmed by 1 base and the J gene end by 6 bases; junction bases not matched to a gene: 6. The CDR3 totals 14 residues. Germline V gene sequence: CDR1 SGHRS, CDR2 YFSETQ. The CDR3 DNA reads TGCGCCAGCAGCTTGTTGGGACAGGAGGTCGAGCAGTACTTC. Protein sequence: CASSLLGQEVEQYF.

This clonotype has a count of ten or more. J is TRBJ2-7 and V is TRBV6-2 or TRBV6-3, with D perhaps matching TRBD2 (5 bases). This CDR3 is 15 amino acids long. Germline CDR1 MNHEY, CDR2 SVGEGT. Trimming pared 6 bases from V and 1 base from J, leaving 16 bases between. The CDR3 reads CASSRVAHTSYEQYF. CDR3 DNA sequence: TGTGCCAGCAGCCGGGTAGCGCACACGTCCTACGAGCAGTACTTC.

This clonotype showed up just a few times. This chain joins TRBV7-2 and TRBJ2-4, with 11 nucleotides matching TRBD2. Looked up from germline, CDR1 is SGHTA and CDR2 is FQGNSA. The V and J ends lost 5 bases and 8 bases, in that order; junction bases with no gene match: 8. The CDR3 has 15 amino acids. The CDR3 region is CASSQGTSGSDIQYF. As DNA, the CDR3 is TGTGCCAGCAGCCAGGGGACTAGCGGCTCCGACATTCAGTACTTC.

This clonotype turned up a few times. As DNA, the CDR3 is TGCGCCAGCAGCCGGGGCCTCGAGTATGGCTACACCTTC. This sequence encodes CASSRGLEYGYTF. V gene TRBV4-3 combines with J gene TRBJ1-2; D possibly corresponds to TRBD1 (5 bases). Trimming stripped 4 bases from V and 5 bases from J, with 11 bases between. Per the germline V gene, CDR1 is LGHNA and CDR2 is YSLEER. The CDR3 is 13 amino acids.

The DNA of the CDR3 is TGTGCCACCAGCAGAGATCCAGCGAACACTGAAGCTTTCTTT. The encoded protein is CATSRDPANTEAFF. The rearrangement joins TRBV15 to TRBJ1-1; D is unclear. Germline loops: CDR1 LNHNV, CDR2 YYDKDF (reference sequence). V shed 0 bases and J shed 1 base, with 6 bases lying between them. The CDR3 totals 14 residues.

The sample holds a few counts of this clonotype. The chain couples TRBV7-2 to TRBJ1-2; possibly TRBD1 for D (6 bases). Germline V lookup: CDR1 SGHTA, CDR2 FQGNSA. Trimming took 2 bases from V and 3 from J, leaving 25 bases between them. The CDR3 has 19 residues. CDR3 sequence reads: CASSLNPVGQRAGDYGYTF. CDR3 nucleotides: TGTGCCAGCAGCTTAAATCCGGTGGGACAACGGGCGGGGGACTATGGCTACACCTTC.

V gene TRBV7-9 combines with J gene TRBJ1-3, with a possible D match to TRBD1 (6 bases). The germline V gene encodes CDR1 SEHNR and CDR2 FQNEAQ (reference sequence). CDR3 length: 12 amino acids. Trimming left V 5 bases short and J 10 bases short, with 12 bases between. The CDR3, as DNA: TGTGCCAGCAGCGTGCAGGGGACGACCATATATTTT. It codes for CASSVQGTTIYF. Full variable domain (rest looked up from reference TRBV7-9 and TRBJ1-3): DTGVSQNPRHKITKRGQNVTFRCDPISEHNRLYWYRQTLGQGPEFLTYFQNEAQLEKSRLLSDRFSAERPKGSFSTLEIQRTEQGDSAMYLCASSVQGTTIYFGEGSWLTVV.

This clonotype was picked up a small number of times. V is TRBV7-9 and J is TRBJ1-5; 8 bases match TRBD1. The CDR3 has 14 residues. Trimming cost V 1 base and J 7 bases; bases outside gene matches: 3. The germline V gene has CDR1 SEHNR and CDR2 FQNEAQ (reference sequence). The CDR3 loop is CASSLEQGGQPQHF. The DNA for the CDR3 is TGTGCCAGCAGCTTAGAACAGGGGGGACAGCCCCAGCATTTT.

There are many counts of this clonotype. The chain has TRBV27 and TRBJ1-5; D not certain. Trimming took 10 bases from V and 3 from J, leaving 13 bases between them. The CDR3 has 13 residues. Germline V gene sequence: CDR1 MNHEY, CDR2 SMNVEV (reference sequence). In nucleotides, the CDR3 is TGTGCCACTCGGGGATCCCCCAATCAGCCCCAGCATTTT. This translates into CATRGSPNQPQHF.

This clonotype was observed many times. This chain joins TRBV5-1 and TRBJ2-7; TRBD2 matches at 9 bases. Germline V lookup: CDR1 SGHRS, CDR2 YFSETQ. V gave up 6 bases and J gave up 5 bases; unmatched junction bases: 9. CDR3 length equals 14 residues. DNA for the CDR3: TGCGCCAGCAACCCCGGGACTAGCAGCCACGAGCAGTACTTC. Protein sequence: CASNPGTSSHEQYF.

This chain joins TRBV5-1 and TRBJ2-5; 10 nucleotides match TRBD1. There are 15 residues in the CDR3. The germline V gene has CDR1 SGHRS and CDR2 YFSETQ. J gave up 2 bases and V 2 bases, and 3 bases lay outside the gene matches. In DNA, the CDR3 is TGCGCCAGCAGCTTCCTGGGACAGGGGCAAGAGACCCAGTACTTC. Protein product: CASSFLGQGQETQYF.

This rearrangement joins TRBV24-1 to TRBJ1-5, with D unresolved. The germline gives CDR1 KGHDR, CDR2 SFDVKD. V gave up 5 bases and J gave up 6 bases, with 25 bases separating them. The CDR3 is made up of 18 amino acids. DNA for the CDR3: TGTGCCACCAGTGCGTCATCGTATGCAGTAGGGCAACGTCAGCCCCAGCATTTT. Translating it yields CATSASSYAVGQRQPQHF.

Ten or more counts support this clonotype. This chain joins TRBV20-1 and TRBJ1-3; D unclear. CDR1 and CDR2 from the germline V gene are DFQATT and SNEGSKA (reference sequence). The CDR3 is made up of 13 amino acids. Trimming removed 3 bases at V and 2 bases at J, with 8 bases between. The CDR3 loop reads CSASLAAGNTIYF. The CDR3 nucleotides are TGCAGTGCTAGTCTGGCCGCTGGAAACACCATATATTTT.

The chain uses TRBV5-1 and TRBJ2-4; D may be TRBD1 (6 bases). CDR1 SGHRS and CDR2 YFSETQ come from the germline V gene. The CDR3 runs 16 residues. V lost 0 bases, J lost 6 bases, and 16 bases lay in between. The CDR3 DNA is TGCGCCAGCAGCTTGGCCAGTGGGGGCGCAGGAAACATTCAGTACTTC. Protein: CASSLASGGAGNIQYF.

Remarks on this clonotype: At one end, the junction sequence differs from germline, possibly due to a read error. V gene TRBV9 combines with J gene TRBJ1-2; 7 bases match TRBD1. CDR1 and CDR2 from the germline V gene are SGDLS and YYNGEE. There are 16 residues in the CDR3. The CDR3 sequence is CASNRGGQQGDYGCTF. Here the CDR3 DNA reads TGTGCCAGCAACCGCGGGGGACAGCAGGGTGACTATGGCTGCACCTTC.

This clonotype was detected many times. The J gene is TRBJ2-3, the V gene TRBV7-2, with D perhaps assigned TRBD1 or TRBD2 (5 bases each). The CDR3 spans 14 residues. The germline gives CDR1 SGHTA, CDR2 FQGNSA. V shed 4 bases and J shed 1 base, with 9 bases lying between them. This chain's CDR3 is CASSSMGGTDTQYF. The CDR3 DNA sequence: TGTGCCAGCAGCTCCATGGGGGGCACAGATACGCAGTATTTT. The whole variable domain, filled in from reference TRBV7-2 and TRBJ2-3, reads GAGVSQSPSNKVTEKGKDVELRCDPISGHTALYWYRQSLGQGLEFLIYFQGNSAPDKSGLPSDRFSAERTGGSVSTLTIQRTQQEDSAVYLCASSSMGGTDTQYFGPGTRLTVL.

V usage is TRBV30 and J usage is TRBJ1-1; unclear D gene. Trimming removed 6 bases at V and 4 bases at J, with 12 bases between. Germline CDR1 reads GTSNPN; CDR2 reads SVGIG (reference sequence). The CDR3 runs to 12 residues. The CDR3 protein is CACVTWGTEAFF. The CDR3 DNA follows: TGTGCCTGTGTCACCTGGGGCACTGAAGCTTTCTTT.

In this sample, this clonotype turned up many times. The rearrangement uses TRBV20-1 and TRBJ1-2; D might be TRBD1 (5 bases). The CDR3 consists of 12 residues. Germline CDR1 reads DFQATT; CDR2 reads SNEGSKA (reference sequence). Trimming removed 3 bases from V and 6 bases from J, with 11 bases in between. The CDR3 region is CSASVWGHGYTF. The CDR3 nucleotides read TGCAGTGCTAGTGTGTGGGGCCATGGCTACACCTTC.

This clonotype was seen at least ten times. The V gene is TRBV6-5, the J gene TRBJ1-2; D not resolved. Trimming stripped 3 bases from V and 10 bases from J, with 12 bases between. The germline gives CDR1 MNHEY, CDR2 SVGAGI. This CDR3 has 12 residues. For the CDR3, the DNA is TGTGCCAGCAGTTATACCGTTGGGGACTACACCTTC. As protein: CASSYTVGDYTF.

This clonotype was observed a handful of times. The chain carries TRBV24-1 and TRBJ2-6; perhaps TRBD2 as D (6 bases). The CDR3 contains 14 residues. Trimming shortened V by 3 bases and J by 12 bases, and 14 bases separated the two germline ends. CDR1 KGHDR and CDR2 SFDVKD come from the germline V gene. The CDR3 reads CATSDRRVTGVLTF. The CDR3 nucleotides read TGTGCCACCAGTGATCGGAGGGTAACAGGCGTCCTGACTTTC.

A few counts support this clonotype. The chain is built from TRBV12-3 or TRBV12-4 and TRBJ1-4, with a possible D match to TRBD1 (6 bases). The CDR3 has 15 residues. Trimming removed 2 bases at V and 7 bases at J, with 14 bases between. CDR3 amino acids: CASSLRGARGEKLFF. CDR3 coding DNA: TGTGCCAGCAGTTTAAGGGGGGCGAGGGGTGAAAAACTGTTTTTT.

This clonotype was seen a single time. The gene calls are TRBV20-1 and TRBJ1-4; no firm D call. The CDR3 totals 14 residues. Germline lookup yields CDR1 DFQATT and CDR2 SNEGSKA (reference sequence). Trimming removed 4 bases from V and 8 bases from J, with 17 bases in between. CDR3 amino acids: CSANPPGIREKLFF. The DNA for the CDR3 is TGCAGTGCTAACCCCCCGGGGATCCGGGAAAAACTGTTTTTT.

The table lists this clonotype with many counts. The chain links TRBV10-3 to TRBJ2-2, with TRBD2 matching 10 bases. From germline, CDR1 is ENHRY and CDR2 SYGVKD. CDR3 length: 15 amino acids. J was trimmed by 3 bases and V by 3 bases; bases with no gene match: 1. Here the CDR3 DNA reads TGTGCCATCAGTGAAGCGGGAGGGCACACCGGGGAGCTGTTTTTT. Its translation: CAISEAGGHTGELFF.

The chain carries TRBV20-1 and TRBJ2-3, with 7 positions matching TRBD2. The CDR3 has 12 amino acids. Germline V gene sequence: CDR1 DFQATT, CDR2 SNEGSKA (reference sequence). V dropped 3 bases and J dropped 8; count of bases not matched to a gene: 5. CDR3: CSASGSGVTQYF. As DNA, the CDR3 is TGCAGTGCTAGCGGGAGCGGGGTTACGCAGTATTTT.

Many counts were recorded for this clonotype. This chain joins TRBV20-1 and TRBJ2-5; no reliable D call. This CDR3 is built from 11 residues. CDR1 is DFQATT, CDR2 SNEGSKA, per germline (reference sequence). The V gene lost 5 bases and the J gene lost 5 bases, with 9 bases spanning the gap. The CDR3 reads CSAGPSETQYF. The CDR3 DNA reads as TGCAGTGCTGGTCCCAGTGAGACCCAGTACTTC.